This entry features one T cell receptor beta chain sequence. Germline V CDR1 and CDR2: SGHTA, FQGTGA. Trimming at V came to 6 bases and at J to 9 bases, leaving 12 bases not matched to a gene. The CDR3 is 16 amino acids. This sample stems from a study of identical twins. Each donor (without exception) was a healthy Caucasian. Template switching, a step in the protocol, added a universal primer site, and cDNA carried unique molecular identifiers. TCRdb re-analysed the 5' RACE reads in MiXCR, keeping a single row per CDR3 protein. The data contain fewer than 650,000 distinct CDR3 sequences, nearly 10% of them singletons. These data also formed part of another study, on yellow fever vaccine responses in identical twins.

The gene calls are TRBV7-3 and TRBJ2-1, with TRBD2 matching over 12 bases. Sample: PBMCs. This TCR was recovered from a woman aged 18-29 years in good health. The CDR3 protein is CASRGARTSGDSEQFF. The CDR3 region has the DNA TGTGCCAGCAGGGGCGCGAGGACTAGCGGGGATAGTGAGCAGTTCTTC.